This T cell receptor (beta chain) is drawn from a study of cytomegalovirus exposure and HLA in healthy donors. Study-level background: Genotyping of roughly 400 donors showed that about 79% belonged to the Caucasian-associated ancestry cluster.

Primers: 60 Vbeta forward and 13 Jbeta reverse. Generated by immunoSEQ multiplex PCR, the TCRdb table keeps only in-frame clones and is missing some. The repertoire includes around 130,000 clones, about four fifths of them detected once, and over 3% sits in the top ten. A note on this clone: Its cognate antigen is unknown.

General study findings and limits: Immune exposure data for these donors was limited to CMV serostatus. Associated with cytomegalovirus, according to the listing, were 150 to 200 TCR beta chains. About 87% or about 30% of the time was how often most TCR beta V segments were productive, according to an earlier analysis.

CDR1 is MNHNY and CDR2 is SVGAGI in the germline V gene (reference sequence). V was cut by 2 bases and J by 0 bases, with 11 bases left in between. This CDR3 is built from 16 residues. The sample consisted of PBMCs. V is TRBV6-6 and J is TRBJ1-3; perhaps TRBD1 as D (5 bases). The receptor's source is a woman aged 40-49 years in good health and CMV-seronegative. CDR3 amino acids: CASSYGQGSSGNTIYF. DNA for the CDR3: TGTGCCAGCAGTTACGGTCAGGGCTCCTCTGGAAACACCATATATTTT.